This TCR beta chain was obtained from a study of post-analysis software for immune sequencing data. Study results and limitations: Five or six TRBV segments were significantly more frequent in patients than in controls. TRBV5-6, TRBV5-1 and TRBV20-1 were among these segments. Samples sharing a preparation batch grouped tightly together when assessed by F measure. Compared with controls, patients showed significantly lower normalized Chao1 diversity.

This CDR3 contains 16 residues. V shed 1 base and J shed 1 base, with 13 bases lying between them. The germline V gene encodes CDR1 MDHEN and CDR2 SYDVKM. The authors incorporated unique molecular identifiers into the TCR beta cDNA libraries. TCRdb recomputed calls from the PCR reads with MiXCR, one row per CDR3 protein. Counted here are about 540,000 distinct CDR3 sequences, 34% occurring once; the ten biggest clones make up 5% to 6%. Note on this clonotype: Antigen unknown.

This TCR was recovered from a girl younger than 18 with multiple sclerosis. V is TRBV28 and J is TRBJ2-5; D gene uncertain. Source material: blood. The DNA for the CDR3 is TGTGCCAGCAGTTTATCGACGGACCTTCTCCAAGAGACCCAGTACTTC. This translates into CASSLSTDLLQETQYF.